A selection of T cell receptor beta chains follows, all from one sample in a study of cytomegalovirus exposure and HLA in healthy donors. Sequencing was performed with immunoSEQ multiplex PCR; in TCRdb, only in-frame clones are kept and a portion is missing. The sample has around 87,000 clones, approximately 80% seen once. Sequencing was carried out using PBMCs. The receptors were sampled from a man aged 35 to 55 in good health and CMV-seronegative. Both conserved end residues are part of each CDR3. Each record gives: CDR3 length, V gene, J gene, D gene, clone size, CDR3 DNA, CDR3 protein. The D gene is left open where the match is weak. Only part of the rows carry a size: once, few, many, or a class if the clone is expanded.

cdr3_length: 14
v_call: TRBV7-3
j_call: TRBJ2-7
d_call: TRBD1
clone_size: once
cdr3_nt: TGTGCCAGCAGCCCCGGGACAGGGCCCTACGAGCAGTACTTC
cdr3_aa: CASSPGTGPYEQYF

cdr3_length: 13
v_call: TRBV5-6
j_call: TRBJ1-1
d_call: TRBD1
clone_size: once
cdr3_nt: TGTGCCAGCAGAGACAGGGAAAACACTGAAGCTTTCTTT
cdr3_aa: CASRDRENTEAFF

cdr3_length: 13
v_call: TRBV6-1
j_call: TRBJ1-3
d_call: -
clone_size: once
cdr3_nt: TGTGCCAGCACCTCGGGGTCTGGAAACACCATATATTTT
cdr3_aa: CASTSGSGNTIYF

cdr3_length: 16
v_call: TRBV4-1
j_call: TRBJ2-7
d_call: -
clone_size: -
cdr3_nt: TGCGCCAGCAGCCAAGACAGCGCTGGGTTCTCCTACGAGCAGTACTTC
cdr3_aa: CASSQDSAGFSYEQYF

cdr3_length: 16
v_call: TRBV19
j_call: TRBJ1-3
d_call: -
clone_size: -
cdr3_nt: TGTGCCAGTAACGGGGGAAGTCATAGCTCTGGAAACACCATATATTTT
cdr3_aa: CASNGGSHSSGNTIYF

cdr3_length: 16
v_call: TRBV7-2
j_call: TRBJ2-1
d_call: -
clone_size: -
cdr3_nt: TGTGCCAGCAGCTTAGCCCCTTCAGGGAATGGCAATGAGCAGTTCTTC
cdr3_aa: CASSLAPSGNGNEQFF

cdr3_length: 14
v_call: TRBV4-3
j_call: TRBJ2-2
d_call: -
clone_size: few
cdr3_nt: TGCGCCAGCAGCCAAGTGGGGGGATACGGGGAGCTGTTTTTT
cdr3_aa: CASSQVGGYGELFF

cdr3_length: 14
v_call: TRBV6-5
j_call: TRBJ2-2
d_call: -
clone_size: -
cdr3_nt: TGTGCCAGCAGTCCGGTTAGCTCTCCCGGGGAGCTGTTTTTT
cdr3_aa: CASSPVSSPGELFF

cdr3_length: 13
v_call: TRBV2
j_call: TRBJ1-2
d_call: -
clone_size: -
cdr3_nt: TGTGCCAGCAGTGTCAACAGGGAGAGGGGCTACACCTTC
cdr3_aa: CASSVNRERGYTF

cdr3_length: 14
v_call: TRBV5-4
j_call: TRBJ2-5
d_call: TRBD1
clone_size: -
cdr3_nt: TGTGCCAGCAGTTCGGACAGGGGTTACGAGACCCAGTACTTC
cdr3_aa: CASSSDRGYETQYF

cdr3_length: 12
v_call: TRBV5-8
j_call: TRBJ1-1
d_call: -
clone_size: -
cdr3_nt: TGTGCCAGCAGCTGGAGGGGTTATGAAGCTTTCTTT
cdr3_aa: CASSWRGYEAFF

cdr3_length: 16
v_call: TRBV6-5
j_call: TRBJ2-1
d_call: TRBD2
clone_size: -
cdr3_nt: TGTGCCAGCAGTTACGGGGAGGGGAGCTCCTACAATGAGCAGTTCTTC
cdr3_aa: CASSYGEGSSYNEQFF

cdr3_length: 15
v_call: TRBV28
j_call: TRBJ1-6
d_call: -
clone_size: -
cdr3_nt: TGTGCCAGCAGTTTATTCGACAGGAGGAATTCACCCCTCCACTTT
cdr3_aa: CASSLFDRRNSPLHF

cdr3_length: 17
v_call: TRBV18
j_call: TRBJ2-3
d_call: -
clone_size: -
cdr3_nt: TGTGCCAGCTCACCACCGAATCGGTTGACTAGCACAGATACGCAGTATTTT
cdr3_aa: CASSPPNRLTSTDTQYF

cdr3_length: 16
v_call: TRBV10-3
j_call: TRBJ1-5
d_call: -
clone_size: -
cdr3_nt: TGTGCCATCAGTGAGTCGGGGGGGCATAGCAATCAGCCCCAGCATTTT
cdr3_aa: CAISESGGHSNQPQHF

cdr3_length: 14
v_call: TRBV6-1
j_call: TRBJ2-1
d_call: -
clone_size: -
cdr3_nt: TGTGCCACCGCACCCAGGGGGGCGGGGAATGAGCAGTTCTTC
cdr3_aa: CATAPRGAGNEQFF

cdr3_length: 17
v_call: TRBV5-1
j_call: TRBJ1-3
d_call: -
clone_size: -
cdr3_nt: TGCGCCAGCAGCTTCGACAGGAGAGGCTACTCTGGAAACACCATATATTTT
cdr3_aa: CASSFDRRGYSGNTIYF

cdr3_length: 16
v_call: TRBV25-1
j_call: TRBJ2-3
d_call: TRBD2
clone_size: few
cdr3_nt: TGTGCCAGCAGGTTCGGGGGGGCCGGGGGCACAGATACGCAGTATTTT
cdr3_aa: CASRFGGAGGTDTQYF

cdr3_length: 14
v_call: TRBV2
j_call: TRBJ1-2
d_call: TRBD1
clone_size: -
cdr3_nt: TGTGCCAGCAGCCAGGGGGTAAAGGACTATGGCTACACCTTC
cdr3_aa: CASSQGVKDYGYTF

cdr3_length: 13
v_call: TRBV7-3
j_call: TRBJ2-5
d_call: TRBD2
clone_size: -
cdr3_nt: TGTGCCAGCAGTCGGGGGGGCCAGGAGACCCAGTACTTC
cdr3_aa: CASSRGGQETQYF

cdr3_length: 15
v_call: TRBV28
j_call: TRBJ1-1
d_call: -
clone_size: -
cdr3_nt: TGTGCCAGCAGTTTATGGCCGGTGGGAGGGTCTGAAGCTTTCTTT
cdr3_aa: CASSLWPVGGSEAFF

cdr3_length: 14
v_call: TRBV5-1
j_call: TRBJ1-2
d_call: -
clone_size: -
cdr3_nt: TGTGCCAGCAGCTTGGGCACGGAGAACTATGGCTACACCTTC
cdr3_aa: CASSLGTENYGYTF

cdr3_length: 13
v_call: TRBV7-6
j_call: TRBJ2-1
d_call: -
clone_size: -
cdr3_nt: TGTGCCAGCAGCCTAAGCTCCTACAATGAGCAGTTCTTC
cdr3_aa: CASSLSSYNEQFF

cdr3_length: 15
v_call: TRBV5-1
j_call: TRBJ2-1
d_call: TRBD1
clone_size: -
cdr3_nt: TGCGCCAGCAGCTTCGACAGGGCTTCCTACAATGAGCAGTTCTTC
cdr3_aa: CASSFDRASYNEQFF

cdr3_length: 16
v_call: TRBV15
j_call: TRBJ1-2
d_call: -
clone_size: -
cdr3_nt: TGTGCCACCAGCAGAGATAGGGGCAGCTCTAACTATGGCTACACCTTC
cdr3_aa: CATSRDRGSSNYGYTF

cdr3_length: 17
v_call: TRBV9
j_call: TRBJ2-2
d_call: -
clone_size: -
cdr3_nt: TGTGCCAGCAGCCCCCGGGGACTGGGGTCTGTTGGCGGGGAGCTGTTTTTT
cdr3_aa: CASSPRGLGSVGGELFF

cdr3_length: 14
v_call: TRBV29-1
j_call: TRBJ1-4
d_call: -
clone_size: once
cdr3_nt: TGCAGCGTTGAACCCCGGGCAGGGTATGAAAAACTGTTTTTT
cdr3_aa: CSVEPRAGYEKLFF

cdr3_length: 14
v_call: TRBV28
j_call: TRBJ1-3
d_call: -
clone_size: -
cdr3_nt: TGTGCCAGCAGTTTTTCGGACAGTGGAAACACCATATATTTT
cdr3_aa: CASSFSDSGNTIYF

cdr3_length: 15
v_call: TRBV25-1
j_call: TRBJ2-7
d_call: TRBD1
clone_size: few
cdr3_nt: TGTGCCAGCGGCACCGGGACAGTCTCTCTCTACGAGCAGTACTTC
cdr3_aa: CASGTGTVSLYEQYF

cdr3_length: 13
v_call: TRBV10-3
j_call: TRBJ2-7
d_call: TRBD1
clone_size: -
cdr3_nt: TGTGCCATCAGTTACACAGGGGCCTACGAGCAGTACTTC
cdr3_aa: CAISYTGAYEQYF

cdr3_length: 13
v_call: TRBV5-1
j_call: TRBJ1-2
d_call: TRBD1
clone_size: -
cdr3_nt: TGCGCCAGCAGATCGGGACAGGATCCTGGCTACACCTTC
cdr3_aa: CASRSGQDPGYTF

cdr3_length: 15
v_call: TRBV29-1
j_call: TRBJ1-1
d_call: -
clone_size: few
cdr3_nt: TGCAGCGTTGTTGAGCGCGGGGGTTTGAACACTGAAGCTTTCTTT
cdr3_aa: CSVVERGGLNTEAFF

cdr3_length: 15
v_call: TRBV4-3
j_call: TRBJ1-1
d_call: -
clone_size: few
cdr3_nt: TGCGCCAGCAGCCAAGGGGGAGGGTTGAACACTGAAGCTTTCTTT
cdr3_aa: CASSQGGGLNTEAFF

cdr3_length: 15
v_call: TRBV27
j_call: TRBJ2-2
d_call: -
clone_size: -
cdr3_nt: TGTGCCAGCAGGGCAGGTTCCGCGAACACCGGGGAGCTGTTTTTT
cdr3_aa: CASRAGSANTGELFF

cdr3_length: 13
v_call: TRBV7-3
j_call: TRBJ2-1
d_call: -
clone_size: -
cdr3_nt: TGTGCCAGCAGCTTAATGGGCAGGAATGAGCAGTTCTTC
cdr3_aa: CASSLMGRNEQFF

cdr3_length: 15
v_call: TRBV2
j_call: TRBJ1-6
d_call: TRBD1
clone_size: -
cdr3_nt: TGTGCCAGCAGAGAGGGGGCGTCCTATAATTCACCCCTCCACTTT
cdr3_aa: CASREGASYNSPLHF